This paragraph reports one TCR beta chain. Categorization into cohorts depended on clinical history that participants reported. This record belongs to a study of blood T cell repertoires in COVID-19. This CDR3 has 15 amino acids. CDR1 and CDR2 from the germline V gene are ENHRY and SYGVKD. Trimming shortened V by 2 bases and J by 1 base, and 11 bases separated the two germline ends. Per the original methods: For nucleated cells, counts were estimated from reference gene primer amplification. The method was immunoSEQ multiplex PCR; TCRdb's version includes in-frame clones alone and lacks a portion of them. V, J and clone size are taken as reported in that table, and D and trimming were inferred from the DNA itself. The sample consists of under 250,000 clones, 75% to 85% of them appearing once.

The TCR was taken from a woman in her fifties or sixties with acute COVID-19. Sequences were obtained from PBMCs or T cells enriched from blood (not recorded which). V gene TRBV10-3 combines with J gene TRBJ2-5, with D possibly being TRBD2 (7 bases). CDR3 protein: CAISEGGASQETQYF. CDR3 bases: TGTGCCATCAGTGAGGGGGGGGCCTCCCAAGAGACCCAGTACTTC.